The source of this TCR beta chain is a study of T cell responses to AZD1222 COVID-19 vaccine (dated by TCRdb to the early 2020s). The study in broad terms: AZD1222 recipients with second doses at about 4 weeks or about 12 weeks were pooled, because spike-specific TCR depth and breadth did not differ between schedules. TCR sequencing was performed for 230 to 250 trial participants, of whom about 210 were given two doses of AZD1222 and around 26 were given two doses of MenACWY control vaccine. Trial participants were enrolled by age into 18-55, 56-69 and 70-plus year subgroups, with around 150, 28 and 57 TCR-sequenced participants respectively. Study-wide findings and limitations: Because no samples from the day 14 peak response were available, repertoires could be characterized only after the peak T cell response. The 56-69-year group was small, and its depth increase did not reach significance, likely because of low power. Conclusions about previously exposed vaccinees are limited, since just a handful of AZD1222 recipients were seropositive for SARS-CoV-2 at baseline. Most participants were white British and females outnumbered males, and the authors suggested that clonal diversity may have been underestimated. CD4 TCRs associated with the vaccine covered the entire spike protein, and the dominant responses were in regions 160-218 and 743-854. Reportedly, close to half of the unique spike-specific TCRs recognized epitopes lying outside the regions that are mutated in the B.1.351 and B.1.1.7 variants. A significant rise in spike-specific TCR breadth and depth was observed after two AZD1222 doses relative to day 0 and relative to MenACWY recipients.

Remarks on this clone: Its antigen is not yet known. Base qualities were left out, and no much larger clone turns up one base away.

The CDR3 runs 11 residues from the cysteine to the phenylalanine. Solely the CDR3 DNA is kept, with 33 bases framed from the first base. CDR1 and CDR2 were assigned from the germline V gene (reference sequence) as DFQATT and SNEGSKA. The trim is 3 bases for V and 6 bases for J, with a gap of 7 bases between the germline ends. The CDR3 regions of human TCRbeta chains were analyzed by immunosequencing. The original pipeline was this. Repertoire TCRs were checked for matches against a reference library of SARS-CoV-2-specific TCRs that had been generated using the MIRA antigen-specificity platform. Breadth was defined as the fraction of unique TCRs that were SARS-CoV-2-associated, and depth was defined as the fraction of total T cells that were SARS-CoV-2-associated. Using the MIRA data, each spike-specific TCR was assigned both to the spike region to which the TCR was reactive and to a CD4 or CD8 class. Log10-transformed breadth and depth values were compared by one-way ANOVA with Sidak's multiple comparisons tests. TCRdb stores this immuneACCESS table with in-frame sequences only. Part of the clones is absent; in the studies checked, under half of the shortfall reflects unresolved V genes, and no reason is known for the rest. V, J and clone size were drawn from that table, and D and trimming were deduced from the DNA. Within this sample are approximately 100,000 clones, with about 86% of them counted one time only. The ten most abundant clones make up 1.4% of the sample.

The sample's time point label is to be understood as: baseline before first vaccination. Vaccinee samples were obtained from the UK trials COV001 and COV002, which included a single-blind randomized controlled phase 2/3 trial of AZD1222 (ChAdOx1 nCoV-19) in healthy adults. For TCRbeta chain sequencing, PBMC samples from trial participants were taken at day 0 and at day 28 after the second dose. The sample consisted of peripheral blood, taken on day 0 of AZD1222 vaccination. The chain is encoded by TRBV20-1 joined to TRBJ2-3; a confident D gene designation cannot be given. This receptor was identified in an adult in good health. The DNA reads TGCAGTGCTAGGGCTTCTGATACGCAGTATTTT. This gives the protein CSARASDTQYF.